Listed below are T cell receptor beta chains from one sample, sequenced in a study of beta chain features in type 1 diabetes. The protocol was immunoSEQ multiplex PCR, while the TCRdb copy is restricted to in-frame clones and leaves out a portion. The sample contains 300,000 to 350,000 clones, approximately 15% of which appear only once. The sequencing sample was made of naive CD4+ T cells from blood. The receptors were gathered from a woman younger than 35 with type 1 diabetes. The CDR3 runs from the conserved cysteine through the conserved F or W. Each record gives: V gene, J gene, clone size, D gene, CDR3 DNA, CDR3 protein. A D gene is named only where the DNA matches it firmly. Some rows mark clone size as missing; the rest say once, few, many or name a class of expanded clone.

V: TRBV5-1; J: TRBJ1-2; size: few; D: -; DNA: TGCGCCAGCAGCTTGCAACTAGATGGCTACACCTTC; CDR3: CASSLQLDGYTF
V: TRBV5-1; J: TRBJ2-7; size: -; D: TRBD1; DNA: TGCGCCAGCAGTGGCCAGGGGGATCCCTACGAGCAGTACTTC; CDR3: CASSGQGDPYEQYF
V: TRBV19; J: TRBJ2-4; size: -; D: TRBD1; DNA: TGTGCCAGTAGTAGGGGGCCCGGGACAGGGACTGGCGCCAAAAACATTCAGTACTTC; CDR3: CASSRGPGTGTGAKNIQYF
V: TRBV5-1; J: TRBJ2-2; size: -; D: -; DNA: TGCGCCAGCAGCTTGGTAACCCTTAGATACACCGGGGAGCTGTTTTTT; CDR3: CASSLVTLRYTGELFF
V: TRBV7-2; J: TRBJ2-1; size: few; D: -; DNA: TGTGCCAGCAGCTTAGTGGGCATCGAGCAGTTCTTC; CDR3: CASSLVGIEQFF
V: TRBV7-3; J: TRBJ2-3; size: few; D: -; DNA: TGTGCCAGCAGCCCCCAGACTCTTTCAGATACGCAGTATTTT; CDR3: CASSPQTLSDTQYF
V: TRBV6-5; J: TRBJ2-6; size: -; D: -; DNA: TGTGCCAGCGCTATACAGGGCTCTGGGGCCAACGTCCTGACTTTC; CDR3: CASAIQGSGANVLTF
V: TRBV2; J: TRBJ2-5; size: few; D: -; DNA: TGTGCCAGCAGTGTCATGGAGACCCAGTACTTC; CDR3: CASSVMETQYF
V: TRBV5-1; J: TRBJ2-5; size: few; D: TRBD2; DNA: TGCGCCAGCAGCTTGAGGACTAGCGGCCAGGGGGAGACCCAGTACTTC; CDR3: CASSLRTSGQGETQYF
V: TRBV4-1; J: TRBJ2-7; size: few; D: TRBD2; DNA: TGCGCCAGCAGCCAAGCGCATAGCGGGGGTTACTACGAGCAGTACTTC; CDR3: CASSQAHSGGYYEQYF
V: TRBV7-3; J: TRBJ1-1; size: -; D: -; DNA: TGTGCCAGCAGCGCGGGGTCCAACACTGAAGCTTTCTTT; CDR3: CASSAGSNTEAFF
V: TRBV6-5; J: TRBJ2-7; size: -; D: -; DNA: TGTGCCAGCAGTTACTCTAACAGGCCCTACGAGCAGTACTTC; CDR3: CASSYSNRPYEQYF
V: TRBV2; J: TRBJ1-2; size: few; D: TRBD1; DNA: TGTGCCAGCCACAGGGGACCCTATGGCTACACCTTC; CDR3: CASHRGPYGYTF
V: TRBV19; J: TRBJ2-1; size: few; D: TRBD2; DNA: TGTGCCAGTAGTATAGAGGTAGCGGGAGCCAATGAGCAGTTCTTC; CDR3: CASSIEVAGANEQFF
V: TRBV27; J: TRBJ1-2; size: -; D: TRBD1; DNA: TGTGCCAGCACCCTCACCGGGACAGGGATCAACTATGGCTACACCTTC; CDR3: CASTLTGTGINYGYTF
V: TRBV7-9; J: TRBJ1-1; size: few; D: -; DNA: TGTGCCAGCACCCTGGGGGGGAGCACTGAAGCTTTCTTT; CDR3: CASTLGGSTEAFF
V: TRBV6-6; J: TRBJ2-5; size: -; D: -; DNA: TGTGCCAGCAACCTGGGACACCCTGGAGAGACCCAGTACTTC; CDR3: CASNLGHPGETQYF
V: TRBV5-1; J: TRBJ2-7; size: -; D: TRBD1; DNA: TGCGCCAGCAGCCCCGTCGGGACAGGGGTTTGGTACGAGCAGTACTTC; CDR3: CASSPVGTGVWYEQYF
V: TRBV5-1; J: TRBJ1-1; size: few; D: -; DNA: TGCGCCAGCAGCCTCAGGCCAGGACAGAAAGCTTTCTTT; CDR3: CASSLRPGQKAFF
V: TRBV19; J: TRBJ2-7; size: -; D: TRBD1; DNA: TGTGCCAGTAGGACCGGACAGGGGACCTCCTACGAGCAGTACTTC; CDR3: CASRTGQGTSYEQYF
V: TRBV11-1; J: TRBJ2-7; size: -; D: -; DNA: TGTGCCAGCAGCTTAGTGCCAGGGCTCTACGAGCAGTACTTC; CDR3: CASSLVPGLYEQYF
V: TRBV28; J: TRBJ2-7; size: few; D: -; DNA: TGTGCCAGCAGTTTGACTCGTACCTACGAGCAGTACTTC; CDR3: CASSLTRTYEQYF
V: TRBV2; J: TRBJ1-4; size: -; D: -; DNA: TGTGCCAGCAGTGAGCCACGGGGACTGTTTTTT; CDR3: CASSEPRGLFF
V: TRBV7-3; J: TRBJ2-7; size: -; D: -; DNA: TGTGCCAGCAGCTTAACGGGGGAGGTCGAGCAGTACTTC; CDR3: CASSLTGEVEQYF
V: TRBV5-1; J: TRBJ2-3; size: -; D: -; DNA: TGCGCCAGCAGCTTGGGGAGATTCGCGTTGAGCACAGATACGCAGTATTTT; CDR3: CASSLGRFALSTDTQYF
V: TRBV28; J: TRBJ2-5; size: few; D: -; DNA: TGTGCCAGCAGTACCGACTTCCAAGAGACCCAGTACTTC; CDR3: CASSTDFQETQYF
V: TRBV14; J: TRBJ2-5; size: few; D: -; DNA: TGTGCCAGCAGCTTCCGACAGGTTGGAGAGACCCAGTACTTC; CDR3: CASSFRQVGETQYF
V: TRBV6-6; J: TRBJ1-1; size: -; D: TRBD1; DNA: TGTGCCAGCAGTCACCGGGACAGGGGACAAGCTTTCTTT; CDR3: CASSHRDRGQAFF
V: TRBV4-1; J: TRBJ2-7; size: -; D: -; DNA: TGCGCCAGCAGCCAACCCACGGTGGCTAGCGTGGCCTACGAGCAGTACTTC; CDR3: CASSQPTVASVAYEQYF
V: TRBV7-8; J: TRBJ1-1; size: few; D: TRBD1; DNA: TGTGCCAGCAGACCTATCTTGTGGGCAGGGGGTAGGAACACTGAAGCTTTCTTT; CDR3: CASRPILWAGGRNTEAFF
V: TRBV28; J: TRBJ2-5; size: few; D: TRBD2; DNA: TGTGCCAGCAGTCGCGGGACTAGCGGTCTCCAAGAGACCCAGTACTTC; CDR3: CASSRGTSGLQETQYF
V: TRBV5-4; J: TRBJ2-5; size: -; D: TRBD2; DNA: TGTGCCAGCAGCTTGGGCAGCGGGAGGGTTGAGACCCAGTACTTC; CDR3: CASSLGSGRVETQYF
V: TRBV6-5; J: TRBJ2-5; size: few; D: -; DNA: TGTGCCAGCAGCCGCCTAATAGCGGAAGAGACCCAGTACTTC; CDR3: CASSRLIAEETQYF
V: TRBV18; J: TRBJ2-1; size: -; D: -; DNA: TGTGCCAGCTCACCACCGACGACTAGTCACAATGAGCAGTTCTTC; CDR3: CASSPPTTSHNEQFF
V: TRBV28; J: TRBJ1-2; size: -; D: -; DNA: TGTGCCAGCAGTCCCCCAGGGAAGAACTATGGCTACACCTTC; CDR3: CASSPPGKNYGYTF
V: TRBV27; J: TRBJ2-5; size: -; D: TRBD2; DNA: TGTGCCAGCAGTTTAGGGAGTTCGGGACTAGCCCCAAAAGAGACCCAGTACTTC; CDR3: CASSLGSSGLAPKETQYF
V: TRBV6-6; J: TRBJ2-3; size: -; D: -; DNA: TGTGCCAGCAGTTATGTCTCGACAGATACGCAGTATTTT; CDR3: CASSYVSTDTQYF
V: TRBV25-1; J: TRBJ2-1; size: few; D: -; DNA: TGTGCCAGCAGTGCGCCAGGGCCGCCCTACAATGAGCAGTTCTTC; CDR3: CASSAPGPPYNEQFF
V: TRBV16; J: TRBJ1-1; size: -; D: -; DNA: TGTGCCAGCAGCCAAGAGCTGGGGGCGCGGACTGAAGCTTTCTTT; CDR3: CASSQELGARTEAFF
V: TRBV9; J: TRBJ2-5; size: few; D: TRBD1; DNA: TGTGCCAGCAGCATTAGGCCGGGACAGGAGACCCAGTACTTC; CDR3: CASSIRPGQETQYF
V: TRBV7-8; J: TRBJ2-2; size: -; D: -; DNA: TGTGCCAGCAGCTTGGGACAGACCCGGAGGGGCACCGGGGAGCTGTTTTTT; CDR3: CASSLGQTRRGTGELFF
V: TRBV5-1; J: TRBJ2-3; size: -; D: TRBD2; DNA: TGCGCCAGCAGCTTCGCGGGAGAAGATACGCAGTATTTT; CDR3: CASSFAGEDTQYF
V: TRBV30; J: TRBJ2-3; size: few; D: TRBD2; DNA: TGTGCCTGGAGTAGGCTAGCGGGAGTAGCAGATACGCAGTATTTT; CDR3: CAWSRLAGVADTQYF
V: TRBV2; J: TRBJ2-6; size: few; D: -; DNA: TGTGCCAGCAGCCCGCTTCGCGCTGGGGCCAACGTCCTGACTTTC; CDR3: CASSPLRAGANVLTF
V: TRBV28; J: TRBJ2-7; size: few; D: TRBD2; DNA: TGTGCCAGCAAGACTAGCGGGAGACCCTACGAGCAGTACTTC; CDR3: CASKTSGRPYEQYF
V: TRBV15; J: TRBJ2-7; size: few; D: TRBD1; DNA: TGTGCCACCAGCACGACAGGGCCCTCTAGGGAGCAGTACTTC; CDR3: CATSTTGPSREQYF
V: TRBV30; J: TRBJ2-7; size: -; D: -; DNA: TGTGCCTGGAGTGTTAGTGGGACAACGTACTTC; CDR3: CAWSVSGTTYF